The text below deals with one T cell receptor beta chain. Its cognate antigen is unknown. The sample comes from a study of Tregs in tolerant kidney transplant recipients. V lost 0 bases to trimming and J lost 0 bases; unmatched junction nucleotides: 9. The CDR3 is 18 amino acids. Germline-derived CDR1 and CDR2 are SGHRS and YFSETQ. This table comes from immunoSEQ multiplex PCR, and its TCRdb copy is limited to in-frame clones, with some not included. The sample contains fewer than 45,000 clones, less than 97% of which appear only once. The sample consisted of Tregs from blood cultured with allogeneic cells. The source is a human donor in good health. The chain recombines TRBV5-1 with TRBJ1-3, with TRBD1 matching over 7 bases. The CDR3 coding sequence is TGCGCCAGCAGCTTGGGGACAGGCGGAACAGGCTCTGGAAACACCATATATTTT. It encodes CASSLGTGGTGSGNTIYF.